Shown below are 16 T cell receptor beta chains from a single sample sequenced in a study of cytomegalovirus exposure and HLA in healthy donors. PCR primers comprised 60 Vbeta and 13 Jbeta primers. Assay used: immunoSEQ multiplex PCR; TCRdb lists only in-frame clones, some missing. The sample lists around 94,000 clones, approximately 77% occurring once. Sequencing was performed on PBMCs. These receptors all come from a woman between 40 and 50 years old in good health and CMV-seronegative.

The V gene is TRBV29-1, the J gene TRBJ2-5; D possibly corresponds to TRBD2 (6 bases). This CDR3 has 15 residues. Between the trimmed V and J ends, which lost 4 bases and 4 bases, there was a span of 19 bases. Germline lookup yields CDR1 SQVTM and CDR2 ANQGSEA. The CDR3 DNA reads as TGCAGCGTTGCGTCGGGCGGGGAAGGCTTAGAGACCCAGTACTTC. This translates into CSVASGGEGLETQYF.

The V call is TRBV4-3, the J call TRBJ1-2, with TRBD1 identical over 8 bases. The V gene's germline CDR1 is LGHNA and CDR2 YSLEER. V shed 3 bases, J shed 4 bases, and the junction held 10 bases outside the gene matches. The length of the CDR3 is 16 residues. The CDR3 loop is CASSQATGGLFYGYTF. CDR3 bases: TGCGCCAGCAGCCAGGCTACAGGGGGACTCTTCTATGGCTACACCTTC.

V and J are TRBV19 and TRBJ1-5; D call uncertain. The length of the CDR3 is 15 residues. V was clipped by 1 base and J by 4 bases, with 11 bases between them. Germline-derived CDR1 and CDR2 are LNHDA and SQIVND (reference sequence). CDR3 sequence: CASSIVGLANQPQHF. CDR3 nucleotide sequence: TGTGCCAGTAGTATAGTCGGGCTAGCGAATCAGCCCCAGCATTTT.

This chain joins TRBV7-9 and TRBJ1-2; 9 bases fit TRBD1. This CDR3 spans 15 amino acids. V lost 4 bases, J lost 4 bases, and 7 bases stayed unmatched. Germline CDR1 reads SEHNR; CDR2 reads FQNEAQ (reference sequence). For the CDR3, the DNA is TGTGCCAGCAGCTCCCTACAGGGGGCAGGCTATGGCTACACCTTC. It yields the protein CASSSLQGAGYGYTF.

J is TRBJ1-2 and V is TRBV21-1; the table's D call, TRBD1, has no DNA check behind it. TRBV21-1 represents a pseudogene. The CDR3 extends over 16 amino acids. This CDR3 reads CASSKLRDRANYGYTF. CDR3 coding DNA: TGTGCCAGCAGCAAACTCCGGGACAGGGCGAACTATGGCTACACCTTC.

This sequence joins TRBV6-6 and TRBJ1-5, with D perhaps TRBD1 (6 bases). Germline assignment: CDR1 MNHNY and CDR2 SVGAGI (reference sequence). V lost 6 bases and J lost 7, with 16 bases in between. This CDR3 comprises 14 residues. The CDR3 DNA is TGTGCCAGCAGCCACCGGGACAATCGGCAGCCCCAGCATTTT. Amino acids: CASSHRDNRQPQHF.

This clone was recorded once. The chain employs TRBV4-3 and TRBJ1-1; the D gene is possibly TRBD1 (6 bases). V shed 1 base and J shed 1 base, with 7 bases lying between them. Germline loops: CDR1 LGHNA, CDR2 YSLEER. The CDR3 is 14 residues long. As DNA, the CDR3 is TGCGCCAGCAGCCAAGCAGGGGCGAACACTGAAGCTTTCTTT. Protein sequence: CASSQAGANTEAFF.

The V and J genes are TRBV4-3 and TRBJ1-1, with TRBD1 identical over 9 bases. With V trimmed by 0 bases and J by 4 bases, 3 bases remained unmatched. From germline, CDR1 is LGHNA and CDR2 YSLEER. This CDR3 is built from 15 residues. The CDR3 DNA reads as TGCGCCAGCAGCCAAGATAGGGACAGGGTCACTGAAGCTTTCTTT. Its protein is CASSQDRDRVTEAFF.

The chain recombines TRBV19 with TRBJ2-2, with D unclear. This CDR3 is 14 amino acids long. Germline V CDR1 and CDR2: LNHDA, SQIVND (reference sequence). V was pared by 7 bases and J by 4 bases, with 13 bases between. The CDR3 nucleotides read TGTGCCAGTAAGTGGTCTGGCTTCACCGGGGAGCTGTTTTTT. This translates into CASKWSGFTGELFF. Based on the CDR3 plus reference TRBV19 and TRBJ2-2, the full variable domain is DGGITQSPKYLFRKEGQNVTLSCEQNLNHDAMYWYRQDPGQGLRLIYYSQIVNDFQKGDIAEGYSVSREKKESFPLTVTSAQKNPTAFYLCASKWSGFTGELFFGEGSRLTVL.

The chain links TRBV5-4 to TRBJ2-5; TRBD2 matches at 7 bases. The CDR3 has 14 residues. Germline trimming cut 5 bases from V and 5 bases from J; bases unmatched to any gene: 9. Germline assignment: CDR1 SGHNT and CDR2 YYREEE (reference sequence). CDR3 loop: CASRVPGEGETQYF. CDR3 coding DNA: TGTGCCAGCAGGGTCCCGGGGGAGGGGGAGACCCAGTACTTC.

In its sample, this clone was seen once. The chain uses TRBV10-3 and TRBJ2-7; 8 bases line up with TRBD2. Germline CDR1 reads ENHRY; CDR2 reads SYGVKD. The CDR3 is 13 amino acids. Unmatched junction bases numbered 3, after V lost 5 bases and J lost 3 bases. The CDR3 bases are TGTGCCATCAGTACGGGACTAGACTACGAGCAGTACTTC. This translates into CAISTGLDYEQYF.

The gene calls are TRBV5-1 and TRBJ2-6, with D perhaps TRBD2 (5 bases). The V end lost 0 bases, the J end lost 2 bases, and 18 bases lay between the germline ends. The CDR3 loop spans 19 amino acids. Germline CDR1 reads SGHRS; CDR2 reads YFSETQ. The CDR3: CASSLETTQLRTGANVLTF. The CDR3 nucleotides are TGCGCCAGCAGCTTGGAGACTACCCAGCTTCGTACTGGGGCCAACGTCCTGACTTTC.

The rearrangement links TRBV6-1 to TRBJ2-2, with 7 bases aligning to TRBD2. V was pared by 3 bases and J by 7 bases, with 5 bases of the junction left unmatched. Germline CDR1 and CDR2: MNHNS and SASEGT. The CDR3 loop spans 14 amino acids. Written as DNA, the CDR3 is TGTGCCAGCAGTGATTTATGGGGGGGCGGGGAGCTGTTTTTT. Protein product: CASSDLWGGGELFF.

The chain carries TRBV7-2 and TRBJ2-4; D not resolved. In germline, CDR1 is SGHTA, CDR2 FQGNSA. The length of the CDR3 is 15 residues. The V end was cut by 5 bases, the J end by 0 bases, with 11 bases between. CDR3 protein: CASSPTVLAKNIQYF. The CDR3 DNA reads as TGTGCCAGCAGCCCTACGGTGTTAGCCAAAAACATTCAGTACTTC.

The V and J genes are TRBV19 and TRBJ2-5; possibly TRBD2 for D (6 bases). The germline V gene has CDR1 LNHDA and CDR2 SQIVND (reference sequence). CDR3 size: 15 residues. V lost 7 bases and J 0 bases, leaving 15 bases between the germline ends. The CDR3 loop reads CASILGGGNQETQYF. The CDR3 region has the DNA TGTGCCAGTATCTTAGGAGGAGGGAACCAAGAGACCCAGTACTTC.

This clone was found a few times. V and J are TRBV6-5 and TRBJ1-1; 7 bases match TRBD1. The CDR3 is made up of 15 amino acids. Losses at the gene ends were 2 bases for V and 0 bases for J; bases not matched to a gene: 3. Germline CDR1 and CDR2: MNHEY and SVGAGI. The CDR3 bases are TGTGCCAGCAGTTACGGGACAGATATGAACACTGAAGCTTTCTTT. Translated, it gives CASSYGTDMNTEAFF.